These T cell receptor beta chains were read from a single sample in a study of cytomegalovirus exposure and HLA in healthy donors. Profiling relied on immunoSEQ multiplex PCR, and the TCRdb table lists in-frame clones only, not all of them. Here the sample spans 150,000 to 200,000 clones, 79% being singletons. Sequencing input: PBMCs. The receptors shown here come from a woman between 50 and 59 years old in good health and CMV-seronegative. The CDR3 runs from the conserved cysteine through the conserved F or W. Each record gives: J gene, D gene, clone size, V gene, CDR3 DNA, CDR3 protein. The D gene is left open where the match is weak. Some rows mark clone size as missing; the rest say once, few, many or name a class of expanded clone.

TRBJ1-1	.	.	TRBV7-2	TGTGCCAGCAGAGAAAACGGGAACACTGAAGCTTTCTTT	CASRENGNTEAFF
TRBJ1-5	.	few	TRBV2	TGTGCCAGCACCGCAGGAAGGAATAGCAATCAGCCCCAGCATTTT	CASTAGRNSNQPQHF
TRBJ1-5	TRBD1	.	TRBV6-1	TGTGCCAGCAGCGACAGGGGAGGTGGCAATCAGCCCCAGCATTTT	CASSDRGGGNQPQHF
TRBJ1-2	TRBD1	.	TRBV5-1	TGCGCCAGCAGCCCCAGGGGGCACTATGGCTACACCTTC	CASSPRGHYGYTF
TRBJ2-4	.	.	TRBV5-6	TGTGCCAGCAGCTTGGGGGGCTCCTTAGCCAAAAACATTCAGTACTTC	CASSLGGSLAKNIQYF
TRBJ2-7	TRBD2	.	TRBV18	TGTGCCAGCAGTACGGGGGGAGACGAGCAGTACTTC	CASSTGGDEQYF
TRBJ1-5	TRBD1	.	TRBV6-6	TGTGCCACCAGACAGGGACCTAGCAATCAGCCCCAGCATTTT	CATRQGPSNQPQHF
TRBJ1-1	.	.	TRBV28	TGTGCCAGCAGTTTCCTTCCCGGGTCTGAAGCTTTCTTT	CASSFLPGSEAFF
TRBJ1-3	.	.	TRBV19	TGTGCCAGTAGTATCAGGAGTGGGGGGTCAAGCTCTGGAAACACCATATATTTT	CASSIRSGGSSSGNTIYF
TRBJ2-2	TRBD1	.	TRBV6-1	TGTGCCAGCAGCCTACAGGGGGGAGGCGGGGAGCTGTTTTTT	CASSLQGGGGELFF
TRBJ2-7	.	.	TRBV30	TGTGCCTGGAAGGCAGGGACCTACGAGCAGTACTTC	CAWKAGTYEQYF
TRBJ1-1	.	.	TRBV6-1	TGTGCCAGCAGTACTCACAGGGCCCGTGGGGAAGCTTTCTTT	CASSTHRARGEAFF
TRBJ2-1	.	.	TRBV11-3	TGTGCCAGCAGCTTAGCTGGCAGGGTGCATGAGCAGTTCTTC	CASSLAGRVHEQFF
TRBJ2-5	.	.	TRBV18	TGTGCCAGCTCACTACAAGAGACCCAGTACTTC	CASSLQETQYF
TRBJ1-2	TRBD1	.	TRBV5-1	TGCGCCAGCAGGTACGGGACAGGAGTTAACTATGGCTACACCTTC	CASRYGTGVNYGYTF
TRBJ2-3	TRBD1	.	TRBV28	TGTGCCAGCAGTTCGACCGGGACAGGGTTCGAAGATACGCAGTATTTT	CASSSTGTGFEDTQYF
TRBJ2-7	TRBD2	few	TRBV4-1	TGCGCCAGCAGCCAGAGGTCCCTAGCGGGACTCGGTTACGAGCAGTACTTC	CASSQRSLAGLGYEQYF
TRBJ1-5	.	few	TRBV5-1	TGCGCCAGCAGTCAGTCGGGGGGAGGCGGTCAGCCCCAGCATTTT	CASSQSGGGGQPQHF
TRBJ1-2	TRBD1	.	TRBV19	TGTGCCAGTAGTCCGGACAGGGGGCAGGGCTACACCTTC	CASSPDRGQGYTF
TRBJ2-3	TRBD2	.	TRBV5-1	TGCGCCAGCAGCTCAGGACTAGCGGGCATCACAGATACGCAGTATTTT	CASSSGLAGITDTQYF
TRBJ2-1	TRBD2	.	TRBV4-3	TGCGCCAGCAGCGTCCAAGCGGGAGCAAGTTACAATGAGCAGTTCTTC	CASSVQAGASYNEQFF
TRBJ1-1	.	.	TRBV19	TGTGCCAGTAGTATAGATTCGGGTCGGGACACTGAAGCTTTCTTT	CASSIDSGRDTEAFF
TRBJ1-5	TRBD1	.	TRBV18	TGTGCCAGCTCACCGGCTCCGGGACAGGGCAATCAGCCCCAGCATTTT	CASSPAPGQGNQPQHF
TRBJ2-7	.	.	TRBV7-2	TGTGCCAGCAGCCCCCCCGGAGCGGACAGCTCCTACGAGCAGTACTTC	CASSPPGADSSYEQYF
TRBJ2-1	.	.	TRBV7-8	TGTGCCAGCAGCTTGAGTAGGGGCGCCCGTGCCAATGAGCAGTTCTTC	CASSLSRGARANEQFF
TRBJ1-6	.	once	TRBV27	TGTGCCAGCAGTTTATCGGCCAGGTGGGATAATTCACCCCTCCACTTT	CASSLSARWDNSPLHF
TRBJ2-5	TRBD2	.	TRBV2	TGTGCCAGCAGTGAAGTGGGACTAGCGGGGGGTAAAGAGACCCAGTACTTC	CASSEVGLAGGKETQYF
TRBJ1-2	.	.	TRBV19	TGTGCCAGTAGTATGGGGGGTGCCTATGGCTACACCTTC	CASSMGGAYGYTF
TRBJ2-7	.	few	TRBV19	TGTGCCAGTAGTATGGCTCCCCTCGCAACCTACGAGCAGTACTTC	CASSMAPLATYEQYF
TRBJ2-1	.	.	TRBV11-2	TGTGCCAGCAGCCAACAGGGTTTAGGCAATGAGCAGTTCTTC	CASSQQGLGNEQFF
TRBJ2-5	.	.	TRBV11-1	TGTGCCAGCAGCTTATGGTGGGCCACGGGGGAGACCCAGTACTTC	CASSLWWATGETQYF
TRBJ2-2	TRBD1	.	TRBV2	TGTGCCAGCAGATACAGGGGGGCCCGCGGCACCGGGGAGCTGTTTTTT	CASRYRGARGTGELFF
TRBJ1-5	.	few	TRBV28	TGTGCCACTTTCCTCCCGGGACAGCCCCAGCATTTT	CATFLPGQPQHF
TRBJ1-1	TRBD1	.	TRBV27	TGTGCCAGCAGCAAACTCGACAGGGCAGTAGCTTTCTTT	CASSKLDRAVAFF
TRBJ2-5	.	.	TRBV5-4	TGTGCCAGCAGCTATGAAACTTTAGAGACCCAGTACTTC	CASSYETLETQYF
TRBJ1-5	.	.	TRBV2	TGTGCCAGCAGTGAAGAGCAGGGTAGCAATCAGCCCCAGCATTTT	CASSEEQGSNQPQHF
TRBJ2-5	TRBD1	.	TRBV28	TGTGCCAGCCGGGGACAGGGGAAACAAGAGACCCAGTACTTC	CASRGQGKQETQYF
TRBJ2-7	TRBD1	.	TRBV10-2	TGCGCCAGCTCCGGGACAGGGGGCGGCGAGCAGTACTTC	CASSGTGGGEQYF
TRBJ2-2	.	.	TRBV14	TGTGCCAGCAGCCAAGAATTTAAAGGGGTCTACACCGGGGAGCTGTTTTTT	CASSQEFKGVYTGELFF
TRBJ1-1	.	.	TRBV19	TGTGCCAGTAGTATAGATCTGTTTACTGAAGCTTTCTTT	CASSIDLFTEAFF
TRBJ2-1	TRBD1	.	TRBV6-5	TGTGCCACCCCGGGACAGGGGAATATCGATGAGCAGTTCTTC	CATPGQGNIDEQFF
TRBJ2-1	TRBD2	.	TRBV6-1	TGTGCCAGCAGTGAAGTCGGCGGGGGGGGTCTGGGTGAGCAGTTCTTC	CASSEVGGGGLGEQFF
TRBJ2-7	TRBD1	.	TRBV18	TGTGCCAGCTCCCCAAGACAGGGGAGCTCCTACGAGCAGTACTTC	CASSPRQGSSYEQYF
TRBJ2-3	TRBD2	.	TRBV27	TGTGCCAGCGGAGGACTAGCGGGAAACACAGATACGCAGTATTTT	CASGGLAGNTDTQYF
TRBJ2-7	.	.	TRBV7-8	TGTGCCAGCAGCTTAGGGCAGTACTCCTACGAGCAGTACTTC	CASSLGQYSYEQYF
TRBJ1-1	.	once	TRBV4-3	TGCGCCAGCAGCCAAGGGGGCAGGGGTATCGCTGAAGCTTTCTTT	CASSQGGRGIAEAFF
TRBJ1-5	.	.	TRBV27	TGTGCCAGCAGTTTATATCTCGGTCAGCCCCAGCATTTT	CASSLYLGQPQHF
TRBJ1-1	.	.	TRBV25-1	TGTGCCAGCAGTGATAGAGGGTTGACTGAAGCTTTCTTT	CASSDRGLTEAFF
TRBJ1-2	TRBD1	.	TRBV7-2	TGTGCCAGCAGCTCGGGGACAGCAATTAACAACTATGGCTACACCTTC	CASSSGTAINNYGYTF
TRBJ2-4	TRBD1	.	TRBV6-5	TGTGCCAGCAGTACCCCAGGGACAGGGGAAAACATTCAGTACTTC	CASSTPGTGENIQYF
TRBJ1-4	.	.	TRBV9	TGTGCCAGCAGCCGAACAGCAACTAATGAAAAACTGTTTTTT	CASSRTATNEKLFF
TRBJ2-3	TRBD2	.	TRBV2	TGTGCCAGCGACCCTAGCGGGAGCCCAACAGATACGCAGTATTTT	CASDPSGSPTDTQYF
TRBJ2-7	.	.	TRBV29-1	TGCAGCGTGGGATACAGGGTGAGCTCCTACGAGCAGTACTTC	CSVGYRVSSYEQYF